The 14 T cell receptor beta chains below were found in one sample sequenced in a study of HIV-infected patients and healthy controls. TCRdb re-called the 5' RACE reads with MiXCR, one entry per CDR3 protein. The data contain around 67,000 distinct CDR3 sequences, about a sixth of them singletons. Sequencing was carried out using CD4+ T cells from blood. The receptor source for this set is a human donor in good health.

CDR3 coding DNA: TGTGCCAGCAGCTTAATACCGGGGGCGAGCGGTGAAGCTTTCTTT. Protein sequence: CASSLIPGASGEAFF. The rearrangement links TRBV7-3 to TRBJ1-1; the D gene is possibly TRBD1 (6 bases). Germline V gives CDR1 SGHTA, CDR2 FQGTGA. Trimming shortened V by 1 base and J by 7 bases, and 16 bases separated the two germline ends. The CDR3 runs to 15 residues.

This clonotype turned up a few times. The DNA for the CDR3 is TGTGCCCTCCTCCCGGGACAGGGAATGCGAGAGACCCAGTACTTC. Translation gives CALLPGQGMRETQYF. The V call is TRBV30, the J call TRBJ2-5; TRBD1 aligns across 9 bases. V lost 8 bases, J lost 4 bases, and 14 bases stayed unmatched. Germline V gives CDR1 GTSNPN, CDR2 SVGIG (reference sequence). The CDR3 covers 15 residues.

This chain connects TRBV20-1 to TRBJ1-2, with 8 bases that match TRBD1. Trimming removed 2 bases from V and 2 bases from J; junction bases left unmatched: 10. Germline-derived CDR1 and CDR2 are DFQATT and SNEGSKA (reference sequence). CDR3 length equals 16 residues. CDR3 DNA: TGCAGTGCTAGATCGAGACAGGGGAAACTGAACTATGGCTACACCTTC. Protein sequence: CSARSRQGKLNYGYTF.

The V call is TRBV28, the J call TRBJ1-1, with 8 bases matching TRBD1. The CDR3 length is 16 residues. Germline CDR1 and CDR2: MDHEN and SYDVKM. J lost 1 base, V lost 4 bases, and 8 bases had no gene match. The CDR3 loop is CASSSVGDRPNTEAFF. The CDR3 nucleotides read TGTGCCAGCAGTTCAGTCGGGGACAGGCCGAACACTGAAGCTTTCTTT.

The chain combines TRBV5-6 with TRBJ2-7, with D possibly matching TRBD2 (6 bases). Germline CDR1 reads SGHDT; CDR2 reads YYEEEE. This CDR3 is 14 amino acids long. Trimming took 3 bases from V and 7 from J, leaving 17 bases between them. CDR3 in DNA: TGTGCCAGCAGCTACCAACGGGCAAGCGGGGAGCAGTACTTC. Translating it yields CASSYQRASGEQYF.

This clonotype has ten or more counts. The chain employs TRBV5-5 and TRBJ1-5; D is unresolved. Germline V lookup: CDR1 SGHKS, CDR2 YYEKEE (reference sequence). Trimming took 4 bases from V and 0 from J, leaving 8 bases between them. The CDR3 has 14 residues. This CDR3 reads CASSPGVSNQPQHF. CDR3 coding DNA: TGTGCCAGCAGCCCCGGGGTTAGCAATCAGCCCCAGCATTTT.

The sample holds a few counts of this clonotype. This chain joins TRBV2 and TRBJ2-5; D is unclear. The CDR3 is 12 residues long. Trimming cost V 6 bases and J 5 bases, with 10 bases left between them. Germline CDR1 and CDR2: SNHLY and FYNNEI. CDR3 protein: CASSEMGETQYF. CDR3 bases: TGTGCCAGCAGCGAGATGGGCGAGACCCAGTACTTC.

CDR3 in amino acids: CASAVAESSYNEQFF. As DNA, the CDR3 is TGTGCCAGCGCCGTAGCGGAGAGCTCCTACAATGAGCAGTTCTTC. The chain joins TRBV12-3 or TRBV12-4 to TRBJ2-1; D perhaps matches TRBD2 (6 bases). CDR3 length: 15 amino acids. With 8 bases removed from V and 0 bases from J, the gap between germline ends came to 14 bases.

Only a few counts were recorded for this clonotype. The J gene is TRBJ1-5, the V gene TRBV20-1; TRBD1 might be the D (5 bases). This CDR3 has 13 amino acids. Germline CDR1 is DFQATT and CDR2 is SNEGSKA (reference sequence). With 3 bases removed from V and 5 bases from J, the gap between germline ends came to 11 bases. This chain's CDR3 is CSASGDFDQPQHF. DNA for the CDR3: TGCAGTGCTAGTGGGGACTTTGATCAGCCCCAGCATTTT.

The chain joins TRBV18 to TRBJ2-3, with 7 nucleotides matching TRBD2. CDR1 is KGHSH, CDR2 LQKENI, per germline. The CDR3 consists of 13 residues. The junction had 8 bases not matched to a gene; V was cut back by 11 bases and J by 3 bases. The CDR3 sequence: CASQRGKTDTQYF. The CDR3 nucleotides read TGTGCCTCCCAGCGGGGCAAGACAGATACGCAGTATTTT.

The chain links TRBV5-1 to TRBJ2-3; D is perhaps TRBD2 (6 bases). Germline CDR1 is SGHRS and CDR2 is YFSETQ. There are 15 residues in the CDR3. Trimming pared 5 bases from V and 0 bases from J, leaving 13 bases between. The CDR3 sequence is CASSIGRTSTDTQYF. In nucleotides, the CDR3 is TGCGCCAGCAGTATAGGGAGGACGAGCACAGATACGCAGTATTTT.

This chain links TRBV3-1 with TRBJ2-5, with 7 bases lining up with TRBD1. The CDR3 length is 13 residues. Germline V CDR1 and CDR2: LGHDT, YNNKEL (reference sequence). Unmatched junction bases numbered 4, after V lost 8 bases and J lost 1 base. The CDR3 loop is CASSGTVQETQYF. CDR3 nucleotide sequence: TGTGCCAGCTCGGGGACAGTCCAAGAGACCCAGTACTTC.

This clonotype appeared a few times. The V gene is TRBV7-3, the J gene TRBJ2-7, with 8 bases lining up with TRBD2. The germline V gene encodes CDR1 SGHTA and CDR2 FQGTGA. J was trimmed by 6 bases and V by 5 bases; bases with no gene match: 6. CDR3 length equals 13 residues. This chain's CDR3 is CASSPSGSAEQYF. The CDR3 coding sequence is TGTGCCAGCAGCCCCAGCGGGAGCGCCGAGCAGTACTTC.

The CDR3: CASKPIRGADAEAFF. As DNA, the CDR3 is TGTGCCAGTAAGCCAATCAGGGGGGCGGACGCTGAAGCTTTCTTT. The V gene is TRBV19, the J gene TRBJ1-1, with 7 bases fitting TRBD1. The V segment lost 7 bases and the J segment 6 bases; nucleotides outside the gene matches: 14. Germline V gene sequence: CDR1 LNHDA, CDR2 SQIVND (reference sequence). This CDR3 is built from 15 residues.